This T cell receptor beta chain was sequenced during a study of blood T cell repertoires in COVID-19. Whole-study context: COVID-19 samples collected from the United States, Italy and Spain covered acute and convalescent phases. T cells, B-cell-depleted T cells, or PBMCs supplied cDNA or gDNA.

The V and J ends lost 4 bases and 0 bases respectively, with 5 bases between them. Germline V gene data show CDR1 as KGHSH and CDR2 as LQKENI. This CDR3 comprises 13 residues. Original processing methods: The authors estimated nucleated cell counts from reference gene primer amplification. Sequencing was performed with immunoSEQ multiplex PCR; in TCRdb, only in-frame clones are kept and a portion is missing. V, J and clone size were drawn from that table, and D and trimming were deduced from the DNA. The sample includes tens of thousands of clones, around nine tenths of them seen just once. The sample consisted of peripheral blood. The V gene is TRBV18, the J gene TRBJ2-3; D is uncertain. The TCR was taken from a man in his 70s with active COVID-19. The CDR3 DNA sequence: TGTGCCAGCTCACGGGCCAGCACAGATACGCAGTATTTT. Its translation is CASSRASTDTQYF.